This section outlines one T cell receptor beta chain sequence together with its context. V shed 1 base and J 3 bases; nucleotides not matched to a gene: 3. From germline, CDR1 is SGHVS and CDR2 FNYEAQ. This CDR3 has 15 amino acids. TCRdb's table, derived via immunoSEQ multiplex PCR, lists solely in-frame clones and lacks some. The data show around 200,000 clones, with roughly 91% seen just once and about 1.6% held by the top ten. The sample belongs to a study of control samples from healthy donors and cancer patients. The V gene is TRBV7-6, the J gene TRBJ2-7, with TRBD2 matching over 10 bases. The sequence was obtained from a young woman in good health. The sequencing sample was made of blood. CDR3 sequence (DNA): TGTGCCAGCAGCTTAGAGGCTAGCGGGAGCTACGAGCAGTACTTC. This sequence encodes CASSLEASGSYEQYF.